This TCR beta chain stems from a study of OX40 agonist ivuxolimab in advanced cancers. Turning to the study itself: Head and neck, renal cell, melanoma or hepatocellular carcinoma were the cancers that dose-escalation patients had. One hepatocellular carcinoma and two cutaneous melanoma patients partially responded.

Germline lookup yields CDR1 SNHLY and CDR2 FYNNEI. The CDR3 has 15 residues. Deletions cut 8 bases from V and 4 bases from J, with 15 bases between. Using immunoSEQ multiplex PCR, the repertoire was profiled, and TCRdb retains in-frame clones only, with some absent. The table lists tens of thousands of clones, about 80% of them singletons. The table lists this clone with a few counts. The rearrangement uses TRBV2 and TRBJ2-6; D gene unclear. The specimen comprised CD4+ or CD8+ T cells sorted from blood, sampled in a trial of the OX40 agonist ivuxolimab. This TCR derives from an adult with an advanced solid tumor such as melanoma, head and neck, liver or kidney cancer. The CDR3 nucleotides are TGTGCCAGCCTCCCCGAAAGGTTAGGGGCCAACGTCCTGACTTTC. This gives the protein CASLPERLGANVLTF.